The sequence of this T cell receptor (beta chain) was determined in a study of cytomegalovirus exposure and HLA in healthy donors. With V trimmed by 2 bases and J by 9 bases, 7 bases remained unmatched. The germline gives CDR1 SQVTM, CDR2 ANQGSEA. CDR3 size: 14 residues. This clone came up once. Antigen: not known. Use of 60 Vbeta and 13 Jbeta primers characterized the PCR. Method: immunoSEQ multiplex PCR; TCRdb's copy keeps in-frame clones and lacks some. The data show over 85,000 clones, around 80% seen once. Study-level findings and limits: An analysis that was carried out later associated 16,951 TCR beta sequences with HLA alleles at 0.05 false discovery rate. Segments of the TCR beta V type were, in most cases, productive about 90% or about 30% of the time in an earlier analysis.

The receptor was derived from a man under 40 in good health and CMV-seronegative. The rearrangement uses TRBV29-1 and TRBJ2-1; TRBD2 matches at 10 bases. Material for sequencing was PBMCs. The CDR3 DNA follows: TGCAGCGTTGAACTAGCGGGAGCAGGAGGTGAGCAGTTCTTC. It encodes CSVELAGAGGEQFF.